This T cell receptor (beta chain) was recovered during a study of cytomegalovirus exposure and HLA in healthy donors. At sampling all donors were nominally healthy, likely with unrecorded immune exposures. Study results and limitations: Reported findings show TCR beta sequences accurately forecast HLA-A and HLA-B alleles in most subjects. A likely sequencing artifact accounted for one observed cluster of highly shared sequence variants. Analyses of presence/absence relied on an assumption of roughly uniform sequencing depth across donors.

The CDR3 has 13 amino acids. Trimming stripped 2 bases from V and 2 bases from J, with 7 bases between. Germline V gives CDR1 SGDLS, CDR2 YYNGEE. Researchers ran the PCR with 60 Vbeta and 13 Jbeta primers. Sequencing used immunoSEQ multiplex PCR; TCRdb keeps in-frame clones, though not all of them. The repertoire holds some 190,000 clones, with 76% as singletons. With respect to this clone: Its antigen is still unknown. Additional DNA sequences in this sample encode the identical CDR3.

Sequencing used PBMCs. The chain combines TRBV9 with TRBJ1-2; maybe TRBD1 (5 bases). The sequence derives from a woman aged 25 to 39 in good health and CMV-seropositive. The CDR3 region is CASSVQGNYGYTF. In DNA, the CDR3 is TGTGCCAGCAGCGTCCAGGGCAACTATGGCTACACCTTC.